This is a list of T cell receptor beta chains from one sample in a study of cytotoxic CD8 clonotypes in ibrutinib-treated CLL. Generated by immunoSEQ multiplex PCR, the TCRdb table keeps only in-frame clones and is missing some. The sample holds approximately 300,000 clones, 70% to 80% seen once. The sample here was PBMCs, taken before ibrutinib treatment. These receptors came from a human donor with chronic lymphocytic leukemia. Both conserved end residues are part of each CDR3. The order of the fields is clone size, D gene, J gene, V gene, CDR3 protein, CDR3 DNA. A D gene is named only where the DNA matches it firmly. A row's size may be missing; if present it is once, few, many or a size class.

- - TRBJ1-1 TRBV27 CASSWARNTEAFF TGTGCCAGCAGTTGGGCCAGGAACACTGAAGCTTTCTTT
- TRBD2 TRBJ2-5 TRBV2 CASFSGSWGETQYF TGTGCCAGCTTTAGCGGGAGTTGGGGAGAGACCCAGTACTTC
- TRBD1 TRBJ2-3 TRBV9 CASSVDRGRSTDTQYF TGTGCCAGCAGCGTAGACAGGGGTCGAAGCACAGATACGCAGTATTTT
- TRBD2 TRBJ2-1 TRBV4-2 CASSQPRGSGAYNEQFF TGTGCCAGCAGCCAGCCACGGGGTAGCGGGGCCTACAATGAGCAGTTCTTC
- - TRBJ1-1 TRBV28 CASSLSWPGAFF TGTGCCAGCAGTTTATCCTGGCCTGGGGCTTTCTTT
- - TRBJ2-1 TRBV9 CASTRGLPYNEQFF TGTGCCAGCACACGAGGACTACCGTACAATGAGCAGTTCTTC
- - TRBJ2-7 TRBV7-8 CASSRNVIRPLGYEQYF TGTGCCAGCAGCCGAAACGTGATCAGGCCCCTTGGCTACGAGCAGTACTTC
- - TRBJ2-5 TRBV5-8 CASSHRVRTQYF TGTGCCAGCAGTCACAGGGTGCGGACCCAGTACTTC
- TRBD2 TRBJ2-1 TRBV5-1 CASSTASGSRPGNEQFF TGCGCCAGCAGCACTGCTAGCGGGAGCCGTCCGGGCAATGAGCAGTTCTTC
- TRBD1 TRBJ1-2 TRBV25-1 CASRVGQGYGYTF TGTGCCAGCAGAGTAGGACAGGGCTATGGCTACACCTTC
few TRBD2 TRBJ2-7 TRBV11-1 CASRPSGSPNEQYF TGTGCCAGCAGACCTAGCGGGAGCCCCAACGAGCAGTACTTC
- TRBD2 TRBJ2-1 TRBV6-4 CASSAGLEKQNEQFF TGTGCCAGCAGTGCCGGACTAGAGAAACAAAATGAGCAGTTCTTC
few - TRBJ1-5 TRBV4-3 CASSQARDSNQPQHF TGCGCCAGCAGCCAAGCCCGGGATAGCAATCAGCCCCAGCATTTT
- - TRBJ2-1 TRBV4-1 CASSPSKGLMAEQFF TGCGCCAGCAGTCCGTCCAAAGGCCTTATGGCTGAGCAGTTCTTC
- TRBD2 TRBJ2-1 TRBV7-2 CASSPFAGVYNEQFF TGTGCCAGCAGCCCCTTTGCGGGAGTTTACAATGAGCAGTTCTTC
- - TRBJ2-1 TRBV5-1 CASSFWTAVSYNEQFF TGCGCCAGCAGCTTCTGGACAGCCGTCTCCTACAATGAGCAGTTCTTC
- - TRBJ2-5 TRBV4-3 CASSQGVQPSEETQYF TGCGCCAGCAGCCAAGGGGTGCAGCCCTCCGAAGAGACCCAGTACTTC
- TRBD1 TRBJ2-5 TRBV5-1 CASANDRGLKETQYF TGCGCCAGCGCGAACGACAGGGGGCTTAAAGAGACCCAGTACTTC
- TRBD1 TRBJ2-7 TRBV19 CASSVPGQGVYEQYF TGTGCCAGTAGTGTCCCGGGACAGGGGGTCTACGAGCAGTACTTC
- TRBD2 TRBJ2-5 TRBV7-3 CASSVAGGTTLQETQYF TGTGCCAGCTCGGTCGCGGGAGGAACCACTTTACAAGAGACCCAGTACTTC
once - TRBJ2-1 TRBV27 CASSLWAGTAYNEQFF TGTGCCAGCAGTTTATGGGCGGGGACGGCCTACAATGAGCAGTTCTTC
few TRBD1 TRBJ2-7 TRBV4-1 CASSSPGQRREQYF TGCGCCAGCAGCTCCCCGGGACAGAGGCGGGAGCAGTACTTC
- - TRBJ2-3 TRBV6-5 CASSPYVGGTDTQYF TGTGCCAGCTCTCCTTACGTAGGGGGCACAGATACGCAGTATTTT
- TRBD1 TRBJ2-3 TRBV6-4 CASSRDREADTQYF TGTGCCAGCAGTCGGGACAGGGAAGCAGATACGCAGTATTTT
- - TRBJ1-5 TRBV6-5 CASRPPGNQPQHF TGTGCCAGCCGACCGCCCGGCAATCAGCCCCAGCATTTT
- - TRBJ1-5 TRBV7-2 CASSFDDSSYSNQPQHF TGTGCCAGCAGCTTTGATGACAGCTCATATAGCAATCAGCCCCAGCATTTT
few TRBD2 TRBJ2-1 TRBV5-1 CASSFRSPLAGVAGEQFF TGCGCCAGCAGCTTCCGGTCACCACTAGCGGGAGTTGCTGGTGAGCAGTTCTTC
- - TRBJ1-5 TRBV7-2 CASSAAREQPQHF TGTGCCAGCAGCGCCGCCAGGGAACAGCCCCAGCATTTT
- - TRBJ1-5 TRBV27 CASRGGNQPQHF TGTGCCAGCAGGGGGGGCAATCAGCCCCAGCATTTT
once - TRBJ2-7 TRBV5-4 CASSLDRVGEQYF TGTGCCAGCAGCTTGGACAGGGTTGGCGAGCAGTACTTC
- TRBD2 TRBJ2-7 TRBV5-4 CASSLSFGTSEQYF TGTGCCAGCAGCTTGTCGTTTGGGACTAGCGAGCAGTACTTC
- TRBD2 TRBJ2-3 TRBV28 CASSFSSGSDTQYF TGTGCCAGCAGTTTTTCTAGCGGGAGCGATACGCAGTATTTT
- - TRBJ1-1 TRBV25-1 CASSGGGARAFF TGTGCCAGCAGTGGGGGTGGGGCAAGAGCTTTCTTT
- - TRBJ2-7 TRBV30 CAWSVGQTGIYHYEQYF TGTGCCTGGAGTGTCGGGCAAACTGGCATTTACCACTACGAGCAGTACTTC
- - TRBJ1-1 TRBV4-3 CASSHPAGGGDTEAFF TGCGCCAGCAGCCATCCCGCGGGGGGTGGGGACACTGAAGCTTTCTTT
- - TRBJ1-2 TRBV7-7 CASSLEARGGYTF TGTGCTAGCAGCTTAGAAGCCAGGGGTGGCTACACCTTC
- - TRBJ2-2 TRBV30 CAWSPDVSGELFF TGTGCCTGGAGTCCGGATGTATCCGGGGAGCTGTTTTTT
once - TRBJ2-7 TRBV27 CASSSQGSSYF TGTGCCAGCAGTTCCCAGGGATCGTCGTACTTC
- - TRBJ2-7 TRBV6-5 CASSYSPGSYEQYF TGTGCCAGCAGTTACTCGCCAGGAAGCTACGAGCAGTACTTC
- - TRBJ1-5 TRBV29-1 CSVRTGNQPQHF TGCAGCGTAAGGACCGGCAATCAGCCCCAGCATTTT